The 28 T cell receptor beta chains below were found in one sample sequenced in a study of T cell responses to AZD1222 COVID-19 vaccine. This table comes from immunoSEQ multiplex PCR, and its TCRdb copy is limited to in-frame clones, with some not included. The sample lists 100,000 to 130,000 clones; more than 75% were seen once. Sequences were derived from peripheral blood, sampled on day 0 of AZD1222 vaccination. The receptors shown here come from an adult in good health.

The table lists this clone with a few counts. The CDR3 sequence is CASSFSRGLVNTEAFF. Here the CDR3 DNA reads TGTGCCAGCAGCTTTTCCAGGGGGCTTGTGAACACTGAAGCTTTCTTT. This rearrangement joins TRBV7-2 to TRBJ1-1; 8 positions match TRBD1. Germline V gene sequence: CDR1 SGHTA, CDR2 FQGNSA. The ends lost 3 bases at V and 0 bases at J; junction bases unmatched: 6. The CDR3 sequence is 16 residues long.

This clone has just one count. This chain links TRBV6-9 with TRBJ2-5; TRBD1 matches 8 bases. Per the germline V gene, CDR1 is MNHGY and CDR2 is SVAAGI. V lost 2 bases, J lost 2 bases, and 10 bases stayed unmatched. This CDR3 has 17 amino acids. The CDR3 here is CASSYPGQGMRQETQYF. For the CDR3, the DNA is TGTGCCAGCAGTTATCCCGGACAGGGAATGAGGCAAGAGACCCAGTACTTC.

The gene calls are TRBV15 and TRBJ1-3; tentatively, D is TRBD1 (6 bases). The CDR3 runs 16 residues. V lost 1 base to trimming and J lost 0 bases, with 10 bases between them. Germline CDR1 and CDR2: LNHNV and YYDKDF (reference sequence). CDR3 bases: TGTGCCACCAGCAGAGCTACAGGGATCTCTGGAAACACCATATATTTT. It encodes CATSRATGISGNTIYF.

This chain links TRBV2 with TRBJ2-5; D is perhaps TRBD2 (5 bases). The ends were cut back, 0 bases at V and 3 bases at J, with 11 bases in the middle. Germline values: CDR1 SNHLY, CDR2 FYNNEI. The CDR3 is made up of 15 amino acids. This CDR3 reads CASSEALAGKETQYF. CDR3 coding DNA: TGTGCCAGCAGTGAAGCGCTTGCGGGCAAAGAGACCCAGTACTTC.

The CDR3 sequence: CASSLDSRRDTEAFF. In DNA, the CDR3 is TGTGCCAGCAGCTTGGACAGCCGGAGGGACACTGAAGCTTTCTTT. V and J are TRBV5-4 and TRBJ1-1; D unclear. Germline V gene lookup returns CDR1 SGHNT and CDR2 YYREEE (reference sequence). Trimming removed 0 bases from V and 3 bases from J, with 12 bases in between. The CDR3 has 15 residues.

The chain couples TRBV7-8 to TRBJ2-2; 7 bases map to TRBD1. Germline V CDR1 and CDR2: SGHVS, FQNEAQ. After removal of 3 bases from V and 4 bases from J, the junction contained 8 bases not matched to a gene. CDR3 length: 16 residues. The DNA for the CDR3 is TGTGCCAGCAGCTTTTACAGGGGAGAGTCCACCGGGGAGCTGTTTTTT. Translated: CASSFYRGESTGELFF.

The J gene is TRBJ2-3, the V gene TRBV7-9; a weak D match, TRBD1 (6 bases). The V gene lost 4 bases and the J gene lost 3 bases, with 23 bases spanning the gap. The CDR3 sequence is 18 residues long. Germline CDR1 reads SEHNR; CDR2 reads FQNEAQ (reference sequence). CDR3 loop: CASSSLLRPLQGTDTQYF. CDR3 nucleotide sequence: TGTGCCAGCAGCTCCCTCCTTAGACCCTTACAGGGAACAGATACGCAGTATTTT.

The chain uses TRBV5-1 and TRBJ2-7; D is ambiguous. Germline CDR1 SGHRS, CDR2 YFSETQ. V shed 1 base and J shed 6 bases, with 14 bases lying between them. This CDR3 is built from 14 residues. CDR3 bases: TGCGCCAGCAGCTTGACAGAATCCCTCGGCGAGCAGTACTTC. Its protein product is CASSLTESLGEQYF.

The chain uses TRBV12-3 or TRBV12-4 and TRBJ2-5; no reliable D call. The CDR3 loop spans 11 amino acids. Trimming shortened V by 6 bases and J by 2 bases, and 4 bases separated the two germline ends. The CDR3 nucleotides are TGTGCCAGCAGAGCACAAGAGACCCAGTACTTC. Protein sequence: CASRAQETQYF.

The rearrangement joins TRBV5-1 to TRBJ2-1, with 11 bases that match TRBD2. CDR1 and CDR2 (germline): SGHRS, YFSETQ. Trimming took 0 bases from V and 8 from J; bases not matched to a gene: 10. The CDR3 totals 17 residues. DNA for the CDR3: TGCGCCAGCAGCTTGGCCGGAGCTAGCGGGGGGTTGTATGAGCAGTTCTTC. Translating it yields CASSLAGASGGLYEQFF. Drawing the rest from reference TRBV5-1 and TRBJ2-1, the complete variable domain is KAGVTQTPRYLIKTRGQQVTLSCSPISGHRSVSWYQQTPGQGLQFLFEYFSETQRNKGNFPGRFSGRQFSNSRSEMNVSTLELGDSALYLCASSLAGASGGLYEQFFGPGTRLTVL.

This clone has just one count. This sequence joins TRBV12-3 or TRBV12-4 and TRBJ1-1, with a weak D call TRBD1 (5 bases). The CDR3 has 12 residues. The ends were cut back, 5 bases at V and 8 bases at J, with 12 bases in the middle. This chain's CDR3 is CASSPEGREAFF. As DNA, the CDR3 is TGTGCCAGCAGTCCGGAGGGGAGAGAAGCTTTCTTT.

This clone was seen a few times. The junction departs from the called germline gene at one end, perhaps through a read error. The rearrangement links TRBV7-9 to TRBJ1-1; D uncertain. CDR1 and CDR2 from the germline V gene are SEHNR and FQNEAQ (reference sequence). The CDR3 length is 11 residues. This CDR3 is CASILNTEAFF. The CDR3 nucleotides read TGTGCCAGCATCTTAAACACTGAAGCTTTCTTT.

The chain links TRBV7-8 to TRBJ1-1, with D uncertain. V lost 8 bases and J 0 bases, leaving 13 bases between the germline ends. CDR3 length: 14 amino acids. Germline V gene data show CDR1 as SGHVS and CDR2 as FQNEAQ. CDR3 sequence: CASLDRRLNTEAFF. In nucleotides, the CDR3 is TGTGCCAGCCTCGATAGGCGGCTGAACACTGAAGCTTTCTTT.

Here the CDR3 reads CASSLGGRNQPQHF. CDR3 bases: TGTGCCAGCAGCTTAGGTGGACGGAATCAGCCCCAGCATTTT. The chain employs TRBV7-2 and TRBJ1-5, with D uncertain. The V end was cut by 1 base, the J end by 4 bases, with 8 bases between. The CDR3 extends over 14 amino acids. The germline gives CDR1 SGHTA, CDR2 FQGNSA.

The chain couples TRBV7-8 to TRBJ1-5; no firm D call. Looked up from germline, CDR1 is SGHVS and CDR2 is FQNEAQ. The germline V and J ends were trimmed by 4 bases and 4 bases, with 8 bases remaining between them. The length of the CDR3 is 13 residues. CDR3 nucleotides: TGTGCCAGCAGCTCGACGCGAAATCAGCCCCAGCATTTT. Residues: CASSSTRNQPQHF.

The chain joins TRBV11-2 to TRBJ1-2; 7 bases map to TRBD1. The trim removed 7 bases at V and 2 bases at J, leaving 7 bases unmatched. CDR3 length equals 14 residues. In germline, CDR1 is SGHAT, CDR2 FQNNGV. Written as DNA, the CDR3 is TGTGCCAGCAAAATGACAGGGAGGAACTATGGCTACACCTTC. Amino acids: CASKMTGRNYGYTF.

The V gene is TRBV4-3, the J gene TRBJ2-2; D gene unclear. The CDR3 has 16 amino acids. V lost 1 base and J 0 bases, leaving 9 bases between the germline ends. Germline CDR1 and CDR2: LGHNA and YSLEER. In DNA form, the CDR3 reads TGCGCCAGCAGCCAAGGGGTAGTGGCGAACACCGGGGAGCTGTTTTTT. Translation: CASSQGVVANTGELFF.

The gene calls are TRBV5-1 and TRBJ2-7; D uncertain. V gave up 0 bases and J gave up 3 bases, with 10 bases separating them. The germline gives CDR1 SGHRS, CDR2 YFSETQ. The CDR3 has 14 amino acids. The CDR3 spells CASSLALGNYEQYF. The CDR3 coding sequence is TGCGCCAGCAGCTTGGCTCTGGGCAACTACGAGCAGTACTTC.

The V gene is TRBV3-1 (or the pseudogene TRBV3-2), the J gene TRBJ1-3; 7 nucleotides line up with TRBD1. Per germline, CDR1 LGHDT and CDR2 YNNKEL (reference sequence). V was pared by 5 bases and J by 3 bases, with 4 bases of the junction left unmatched. The CDR3 consists of 14 residues. The CDR3: CASSYGTVGNTIYF. CDR3 DNA sequence: TGTGCCAGCAGCTATGGGACAGTTGGAAACACCATATATTTT.

This chain links TRBV7-2 with TRBJ2-7; 7 bases align to TRBD2. From germline, CDR1 is SGHTA and CDR2 FQGNSA. This CDR3 contains 14 residues. With V trimmed by 5 bases and J by 4 bases, 8 bases remained unmatched. This CDR3 is CASSPKTGGYEQYF. CDR3 DNA: TGTGCCAGCAGCCCCAAGACGGGGGGTTACGAGCAGTACTTC.

The genes are TRBV7-9 and TRBJ1-1; D perhaps matches TRBD1 (6 bases). The germline gives CDR1 SEHNR, CDR2 FQNEAQ (reference sequence). V was trimmed by 1 base and J by 0 bases, leaving 18 bases between them. This CDR3 has 18 amino acids. The CDR3 is CASSLGALRGSMNTEAFF. CDR3 DNA: TGTGCCAGCAGCTTAGGGGCCCTCAGGGGTTCGATGAACACTGAAGCTTTCTTT.

The chain links TRBV7-2 to TRBJ1-1; D is possibly TRBD1 (5 bases). The CDR3 is made up of 15 amino acids. CDR1 SGHTA and CDR2 FQGNSA come from the germline V gene. V lost 5 bases, J lost 5 bases, and 18 bases lay in between. The CDR3 sequence is CASSGATLGGTEAFF. Written as DNA, the CDR3 is TGTGCCAGCAGCGGGGCGACCTTGGGAGGGACTGAAGCTTTCTTT.

This clone was seen a single time. V usage is TRBV20-1 and J usage is TRBJ1-1, with D possibly TRBD1 on 6 matching bases. The CDR3 has 19 amino acids. Trimming cost V 3 bases and J 5 bases, with 31 bases left between them. In germline, CDR1 is DFQATT, CDR2 SNEGSKA (reference sequence). CDR3 loop: CSASDGSRGAGPKTTEAFF. In DNA, the CDR3 is TGCAGTGCTAGTGACGGTAGCAGGGGCGCGGGGCCCAAAACAACTGAAGCTTTCTTT.

The DNA for the CDR3 is TGTGCCAGCAGTAAACGGACTAGCGGGCTCACAGATACGCAGTATTTT. Protein: CASSKRTSGLTDTQYF. This chain connects TRBV3-1 (or the pseudogene TRBV3-2) to TRBJ2-3; 11 positions agree with TRBD2. Trimming cost V 6 bases and J 2 bases; bases outside gene matches: 7. In germline, CDR1 is LGHDT, CDR2 YNNKEL (reference sequence). The CDR3 is 16 residues long.

V usage is TRBV5-8 and J usage is TRBJ1-6; unclear D gene. The CDR3 runs 15 residues. V shed 3 bases and J shed 5 bases, with 12 bases lying between them. Germline values: CDR1 SGHTS, CDR2 YDEGEE. The CDR3 nucleotides read TGTGCCAGCAGCTGGTTCGAAGCCGATAATTCACCCCTCCACTTT. Translated, it gives CASSWFEADNSPLHF.

V and J are TRBV15 and TRBJ2-7, with a weak D call TRBD2 (8 bases). V was cut by 0 bases and J by 0 bases, with 18 bases left in between. The CDR3 sequence is 18 residues long. Germline loops: CDR1 LNHNV, CDR2 YYDKDF (reference sequence). CDR3 protein: CATSRDRGLAGSSYEQYF. CDR3 coding DNA: TGTGCCACCAGCAGAGATAGGGGGCTAGCGGGTAGCTCCTACGAGCAGTACTTC.

The rearrangement links TRBV3-1 (or the pseudogene TRBV3-2) to TRBJ2-5; unclear D gene. Per germline, CDR1 LGHDT and CDR2 YNNKEL (reference sequence). The CDR3 is 15 residues long. Trimming shortened V by 1 base and J by 7 bases, and 16 bases separated the two germline ends. In DNA, the CDR3 is TGTGCCAGCAGCCAAGGGCGAACTACGCACGGGACCCAGTACTTC. Its protein is CASSQGRTTHGTQYF.

This clone was counted a single time. This rearrangement joins TRBV6-6 to TRBJ2-7; D remains ambiguous. From germline, CDR1 is MNHNY and CDR2 SVGAGI (reference sequence). This CDR3 is built from 14 residues. Trimming removed 7 bases from V and 3 bases from J, with 16 bases in between. The CDR3 is CASTNSGRNYEQYF. Here the CDR3 DNA reads TGTGCCAGCACCAACTCCGGGCGGAACTACGAGCAGTACTTC.